This passage covers 17 T cell receptor beta chains from one sample sequenced in a study of shared clonotypes between healthy human individuals. Data came from immunoSEQ multiplex PCR; TCRdb stores just in-frame clones and leaves some out. This sample has roughly 1,800,000 clones, with just under 95% found just once. Naive CD8 cells lacked CD45RO, underwent positive selection for CCR7 and left out terminally differentiated effector memory CD45RA+ cells. Sequenced input: naive CD8+ T cells sorted from blood. The receptors were gathered from a young man in good health.

The V gene is TRBV13, the J gene TRBJ2-3, with 8 bases lining up with TRBD2. The CDR3 runs 14 residues. Germline CDR1 PRHDT, CDR2 FYEKMQ (reference sequence). V lost 5 bases to trimming and J lost 3 bases; unmatched junction nucleotides: 4. The CDR3, as DNA: TGTGCCAGCAGCCCACTAGCGGATACAGATACGCAGTATTTT. Amino acid sequence: CASSPLADTDTQYF.

The gene calls are TRBV4-3 and TRBJ1-3; D perhaps matches TRBD1 (5 bases). Trimming took off 4 bases at V and 1 base at J, with 14 bases between the two ends. The V gene's germline CDR1 is LGHNA and CDR2 YSLEER. The length of the CDR3 is 16 residues. CDR3: CASSRLGEGSGNTIYF. The CDR3 region has the DNA TGCGCCAGCAGCCGTTTGGGGGAGGGATCTGGAAACACCATATATTTT.

The rearrangement joins TRBV10-2 to TRBJ2-7, with a weak D call TRBD2 (7 bases). Germline V gene data show CDR1 as WSHSY and CDR2 as SAAADI. The CDR3 covers 14 residues. The germline V and J ends were trimmed by 2 bases and 3 bases, with 11 bases remaining between them. In nucleotides, the CDR3 is TGCGCCAGCAGTGAGATAGGGGGGGGCTACGAGCAGTACTTC. The encoded protein is CASSEIGGGYEQYF.

This chain joins TRBV6-5 and TRBJ2-1; 12 positions agree with TRBD2. Trimming took 6 bases from V and 11 from J; bases not matched to a gene: 5. The CDR3 is 13 residues long. Germline V gene lookup returns CDR1 MNHEY and CDR2 SVGAGI. The CDR3 spells CASSPGLAGKQFF. CDR3 coding DNA: TGTGCCAGCAGCCCTGGACTAGCGGGAAAGCAGTTCTTC.

This clone was observed a single time. The chain carries TRBV7-9 and TRBJ2-7; D is uncertain. Looked up from germline, CDR1 is SEHNR and CDR2 is FQNEAQ (reference sequence). The CDR3 runs to 12 residues. The V and J ends lost 5 bases and 5 bases respectively, with 10 bases between them. The CDR3 DNA reads TGTGCCAGCAGCAGGGCTGGGAACGAGCAGTACTTC. This translates into CASSRAGNEQYF.

This clone was seen once. The V and J genes are TRBV7-9 and TRBJ1-3; tentative D call: TRBD1 (5 bases). Trimming left V 0 bases short and J 0 bases short, with 12 bases between. Looked up from germline, CDR1 is SEHNR and CDR2 is FQNEAQ (reference sequence). This CDR3 comprises 17 residues. The DNA for the CDR3 is TGTGCCAGCAGCTTAGCAGGGGCGGGGAGCTCTGGAAACACCATATATTTT. This translates into CASSLAGAGSSGNTIYF.

The chain uses TRBV10-3 and TRBJ1-1; no firm D call. V dropped 0 bases and J dropped 0 bases, with 5 bases sitting between them. This CDR3 is 14 amino acids long. In germline, CDR1 is ENHRY, CDR2 SYGVKD. The CDR3 DNA sequence: TGTGCCATCAGTGAGTCCGCGGTGAACACTGAAGCTTTCTTT. Its translation is CAISESAVNTEAFF.

In the case of this clone: The sample holds other DNA sequences that translate to the same CDR3. The J gene is TRBJ1-2, the V gene TRBV19; TRBD1 matches at 9 bases. The V gene end was trimmed by 5 bases and the J gene end by 8 bases; junction bases not matched to a gene: 6. Germline V gene lookup returns CDR1 LNHDA and CDR2 SQIVND (reference sequence). The CDR3 is 13 residues long. Here the CDR3 DNA reads TGTGCCAGTAGTCCTGGGACAGGGTACGGCTACACCTTC. It translates to CASSPGTGYGYTF.

The chain uses TRBV28 and TRBJ2-2; 9 nucleotides agree with TRBD1. The V gene end was trimmed by 4 bases and the J gene end by 0 bases; junction bases not matched to a gene: 6. CDR1 and CDR2 (germline): MDHEN, SYDVKM. The CDR3 totals 17 residues. Here the CDR3 DNA reads TGTGCCAGCAGTTCGGGGACAGGGTACGCGAACACCGGGGAGCTGTTTTTT. This translates into CASSSGTGYANTGELFF. The entire variable domain, with the rest obtained from reference TRBV28 and TRBJ2-2, is as follows: DVKVTQSSRYLVKRTGEKVFLECVQDMDHENMFWYRQDPGLGLRLIYFSYDVKMKEKGDIPEGYSVSREKKERFSLILESASTNQTSMYLCASSSGTGYANTGELFFGEGSRLTVL.

V usage is TRBV19 and J usage is TRBJ2-7, with D possibly matching TRBD2 (6 bases). The germline gives CDR1 LNHDA, CDR2 SQIVND (reference sequence). This CDR3 spans 13 amino acids. With 3 bases removed from V and 2 bases from J, the gap between germline ends came to 8 bases. The CDR3 loop reads CASSMRDPYEQYF. The DNA for the CDR3 is TGTGCCAGTAGTATGCGGGATCCCTACGAGCAGTACTTC.

Notes on this clone: This sample also contains other DNA sequences that code for the same CDR3. The chain employs TRBV7-9 and TRBJ2-3; D is ambiguous. The germline V gene has CDR1 SEHNR and CDR2 FQNEAQ (reference sequence). V was shortened by 1 base and J by 7 bases, with 6 bases between the two germline ends. CDR3 length: 12 residues. CDR3 protein: CASSLGGNTQYF. Here the CDR3 DNA reads TGTGCCAGCAGCTTAGGGGGAAATACGCAGTATTTT.

The J gene is TRBJ2-7, the V gene TRBV7-9, with TRBD1 matching 7 bases. This CDR3 is built from 16 residues. V trimming: 5 bases; J trimming: 2 bases; junction bases outside the gene matches: 12. The germline gives CDR1 SEHNR, CDR2 FQNEAQ (reference sequence). CDR3 sequence (DNA): TGTGCCAGCAGCGGACGACAGGGAATCGACGCCTACGAGCAGTACTTC. Translation gives CASSGRQGIDAYEQYF.

The chain uses TRBV13 and TRBJ2-5; D might be TRBD2 (5 bases). Trimming removed 7 bases from V and 7 bases from J, with 19 bases in between. CDR3 length equals 14 residues. Germline V gene sequence: CDR1 PRHDT, CDR2 FYEKMQ (reference sequence). The DNA of the CDR3 is TGTGCCAGCACCCTCGGAGGCCCCACCGGGACCCAGTACTTC. Translation: CASTLGGPTGTQYF.

On this clone: This same CDR3 is encoded by further DNA sequences in the sample. V gene TRBV5-4 combines with J gene TRBJ1-4; unclear D gene. The V gene's germline CDR1 is SGHNT and CDR2 YYREEE (reference sequence). V dropped 2 bases and J dropped 7 bases, with 9 bases sitting between them. The CDR3 has 13 residues. The CDR3 here is CASSFGGSEKLFF. CDR3 nucleotide sequence: TGTGCCAGCAGCTTCGGAGGATCTGAAAAACTGTTTTTT.

The rearrangement joins TRBV27 to TRBJ2-3; D gene ambiguous. V gave up 4 bases and J gave up 4 bases, with 18 bases separating them. The germline gives CDR1 MNHEY, CDR2 SMNVEV (reference sequence). There are 16 residues in the CDR3. The chain's CDR3 is CASSSPLGTGPDTQYF. The CDR3 bases are TGTGCCAGCAGTTCCCCTCTGGGAACTGGCCCAGATACGCAGTATTTT.

The sample holds one count of this clone. The rearrangement uses TRBV6-5 and TRBJ2-3, with 9 bases lining up with TRBD2. J gave up 5 bases and V 3 bases, and 6 bases lay outside the gene matches. The CDR3 contains 15 residues. Germline loops: CDR1 MNHEY, CDR2 SVGAGI. Written as DNA, the CDR3 is TGTGCCAGCAGTTATAGCGGGAGTTTTAAAGATACGCAGTATTTT. This encodes CASSYSGSFKDTQYF.

This clone was detected only once. The genes are TRBV7-2 and TRBJ2-5, with D perhaps matching TRBD1 (5 bases). This CDR3 has 14 amino acids. From germline, CDR1 is SGHTA and CDR2 FQGNSA. V lost 2 bases and J lost 5, with 12 bases in between. This chain's CDR3 is CASSLIRGDETQYF. The CDR3 nucleotides are TGTGCCAGCAGCTTAATTAGGGGCGACGAGACCCAGTACTTC.